A selection of T cell receptor beta chains follows, all from one sample in a study of blood T cell repertoires in COVID-19. Assay: immunoSEQ multiplex PCR; the TCRdb copy retains only in-frame clones and omits some. The sample carries 380,000 or so clones, approximately 86% recorded once. Sequences were obtained from PBMCs or T cells enriched from blood (not recorded which). Every receptor here comes from a middle-aged woman with acute COVID-19. CDR3s include the opening cysteine and the closing phenylalanine or tryptophan. The order of the fields is V gene, D gene, clone size, J gene, CDR3 protein, CDR3 DNA. The D gene is left open where the match is weak. Clone size is not always given. Where it is, it says once, few, many or a class for expanded clones.

V: TRBV6-5
D: -
size: -
J: TRBJ1-2
CDR3: CASSMQVANYGYTF
DNA: TGTGCCAGCAGTATGCAGGTAGCTAACTATGGCTACACCTTC

V: TRBV25-1
D: -
size: -
J: TRBJ1-2
CDR3: CASSEPGLTFYGYTF
DNA: TGTGCCAGCAGTGAACCTGGACTCACATTCTATGGCTACACCTTC

V: TRBV18
D: -
size: -
J: TRBJ2-5
CDR3: CASSPSGLQETQYF
DNA: TGTGCCAGCTCCCCCTCCGGGTTACAAGAGACCCAGTACTTC

V: TRBV7-9
D: -
size: -
J: TRBJ1-2
CDR3: CASGRDTYYGYTF
DNA: TGTGCCAGCGGTCGGGACACCTACTATGGCTACACCTTC

V: TRBV3-1/TRBV3-2
D: TRBD1
size: -
J: TRBJ1-6
CDR3: CASSQAGGESPLHF
DNA: TGTGCCAGCAGCCAAGCAGGGGGCGAATCACCCCTCCACTTT

V: TRBV6-5
D: -
size: once
J: TRBJ1-1
CDR3: CASTLYGGTEAFF
DNA: TGTGCCAGCACCCTTTACGGGGGAACTGAAGCTTTCTTT

V: TRBV9
D: -
size: -
J: TRBJ2-7
CDR3: CASSVRDYEQYF
DNA: TGTGCCAGCAGCGTCAGGGACTACGAGCAGTACTTC

V: TRBV3-1/TRBV3-2
D: TRBD2
size: -
J: TRBJ2-1
CDR3: CASSQDLVAGTPGEQFF
DNA: TGTGCCAGCAGCCAAGATTTAGTAGCGGGAACCCCCGGTGAGCAGTTCTTC

V: TRBV7-9
D: -
size: once
J: TRBJ1-3
CDR3: CASSFGISGNTIYF
DNA: TGTGCCAGCAGCTTTGGCATCTCTGGAAACACCATATATTTT

V: TRBV4-1
D: TRBD1
size: -
J: TRBJ1-6
CDR3: CASSQGQGGPNSPLHF
DNA: TGCGCCAGCAGCCAGGGACAGGGTGGACCTAATTCACCCCTCCACTTT

V: TRBV30
D: TRBD1
size: -
J: TRBJ1-1
CDR3: CAWGTVIRAFF
DNA: TGTGCCTGGGGGACAGTGATCAGGGCTTTCTTT

V: TRBV5-1
D: TRBD1
size: -
J: TRBJ2-7
CDR3: CASSLGGQGAREQYF
DNA: TGCGCCAGCAGCTTGGGGGGACAGGGGGCGCGAGAGCAGTACTTC

V: TRBV30
D: TRBD1
size: -
J: TRBJ1-6
CDR3: CAWSRRTGDSPLHF
DNA: TGTGCCTGGTCGCGCCGGACAGGCGACTCACCCCTCCACTTT

V: TRBV6-6
D: TRBD1
size: -
J: TRBJ1-4
CDR3: CASSPDSSGTEWEKLFF
DNA: TGTGCCAGCAGTCCAGACTCCTCCGGGACAGAATGGGAAAAACTGTTTTTT

V: TRBV6-1
D: TRBD1
size: -
J: TRBJ1-5
CDR3: CASSEQGANQPQHF
DNA: TGTGCCAGCAGTGAACAGGGGGCGAATCAGCCCCAGCATTTT

V: TRBV15
D: -
size: -
J: TRBJ1-5
CDR3: CATSRVGQYSNQPQHF
DNA: TGTGCCACCAGCAGAGTTGGACAGTATAGCAATCAGCCCCAGCATTTT

V: TRBV5-5
D: -
size: -
J: TRBJ1-2
CDR3: CASSSDPGVFFGGYTF
DNA: TGTGCCAGCAGCTCGGACCCCGGGGTATTTTTCGGGGGCTACACCTTC

V: TRBV30
D: -
size: -
J: TRBJ1-1
CDR3: CAWSVRLNTEAFF
DNA: TGTGCCTGGAGTGTCCGGTTGAACACTGAAGCTTTCTTT

V: TRBV11-2
D: -
size: -
J: TRBJ2-2
CDR3: CASSLRTRDTGELFF
DNA: TGTGCCAGCAGCTTAAGGACAAGGGACACCGGGGAGCTGTTTTTT